The next 32 T cell receptor beta chains were all read from a single sample in a study of molecular identifiers for immune sequencing clone quantification. From the PCR reads, TCRdb called clonotypes with MiXCR, one entry per CDR3 protein. Found here are 100,000 or so distinct CDR3 sequences, over 30% of them singletons; the top ten hold approximately 4%. The sample taken for sequencing was naive CD8+ T cells from blood, with Jurkat cell RNA spiked in. Subset: FACS-sorted CD8+CD4-CCR7+CD45RA+ naive T cells. The receptors were gathered from a human donor in good health. Some libraries in this study had Jurkat cell RNA spiked in.

A word on this clonotype: The CDR3 end shows no conserved phenylalanine or tryptophan, and so a read error is likely. J is TRBJ2-1 and V is TRBV5-1; D uncertain. This CDR3 region has 16 residues. Germline values: CDR1 SGHRS, CDR2 YFSETQ. Between the trimmed V and J ends, which lost 1 base and 0 bases, there was a span of 11 bases. The CDR3 protein is CASSLYHSSSYNEQFL. The CDR3 region has the DNA TGCGCCAGCAGCTTGTATCATTCTTCCTCCTACAATGAGCAGTTCCTC.

The rearrangement joins TRBV27 to TRBJ2-2; D is perhaps TRBD1 or TRBD2 (5 bases each). CDR3 length equals 17 residues. Trimming cost V 11 bases and J 3 bases, with 25 bases left between them. Looked up from germline, CDR1 is MNHEY and CDR2 is SMNVEV (reference sequence). This CDR3 is CACMSPGAQGDTGELFF. The CDR3, as DNA: TGTGCCTGCATGTCCCCTGGGGCGCAGGGAGACACCGGGGAGCTGTTTTTT.

This clonotype has a handful of counts. V gene TRBV19 combines with J gene TRBJ2-7, with a possible D match to TRBD1 (6 bases). This CDR3 has 12 residues. The germline V gene encodes CDR1 LNHDA and CDR2 SQIVND (reference sequence). Trimming stripped 1 base from V and 5 bases from J, with 6 bases between. This CDR3 is CASSIAGDEQYF. The CDR3 DNA follows: TGTGCCAGTAGTATAGCAGGGGACGAGCAGTACTTC.

The rearrangement uses TRBV27 and TRBJ2-1; 8 bases align to TRBD2. The CDR3 length is 14 residues. With 4 bases clipped from V and 9 bases from J, the junction kept 8 bases outside the gene matches. Germline V gene sequence: CDR1 MNHEY, CDR2 SMNVEV (reference sequence). CDR3 nucleotide sequence: TGTGCCAGCAGTTCCGGGCTAGCGGGTACTGAGCAGTTCTTC. Translating gives CASSSGLAGTEQFF.

This clonotype was detected once. This may arise from a read error, as a much more abundant clone is one base away. The CDR3 ends on some other residue instead of the conserved phenylalanine or tryptophan, so this is likely a read error. The chain uses TRBV7-9 and TRBJ2-2; D unresolved. V lost 3 bases to trimming and J lost 2 bases, with 4 bases between them. Germline V gene lookup returns CDR1 SEHNR and CDR2 FQNEAQ (reference sequence). This CDR3 contains 13 residues. The CDR3, as DNA: TGTGCCAGCAGCTTCCCAAACACCGGGGAGCTGTTTTTA. It yields the protein CASSFPNTGELFL.

The rearrangement joins TRBV15 to TRBJ1-2; D perhaps matches TRBD1 (6 bases). The germline V and J ends were trimmed by 6 bases and 6 bases, with 14 bases remaining between them. This CDR3 spans 13 amino acids. Germline V gene sequence: CDR1 LNHNV, CDR2 YYDKDF (reference sequence). CDR3 bases: TGTGCCACCAGAGCTACAGGGTCCGATGGCTACACCTTC. Encoded protein: CATRATGSDGYTF.

Of note for this clonotype: A much more abundant neighbour one base away suggests this may be a read error. V is TRBV6-5 and J is TRBJ1-2, with D possibly matching TRBD1 (5 bases). This CDR3 is 16 amino acids long. Germline loops: CDR1 MNHEY, CDR2 SVGAGI. V was shortened by 0 bases and J by 4 bases, with 15 bases between the two germline ends. DNA of the CDR3: TGTGCCAGCAGTTACTCGAGGCAGGGAAGTGTCTATGGCTACACCTTC. This gives the protein CASSYSRQGSVYGYTF.

The chain is built from TRBV18 and TRBJ1-1; D is perhaps TRBD1 (6 bases). CDR3 length: 16 amino acids. CDR1 and CDR2 from the germline V gene are KGHSH and LQKENI. Trimming cost V 0 bases and J 0 bases, with 11 bases left between them. DNA for the CDR3: TGTGCCAGCTCACCACCACAGGGACCCATGAACACTGAAGCTTTCTTT. Its translation is CASSPPQGPMNTEAFF.

This clonotype was observed a handful of times. The chain combines TRBV5-1 with TRBJ2-7; D call uncertain. The CDR3 totals 13 residues. Trimming took off 3 bases at V and 1 base at J, with 8 bases between the two ends. Per germline, CDR1 SGHRS and CDR2 YFSETQ. The CDR3 spells CASSYELSYEQYF. The DNA for the CDR3 is TGCGCCAGCAGCTACGAGTTGTCCTACGAGCAGTACTTC.

The rearrangement uses TRBV21-1 and TRBJ2-5; the listed D gene, TRBD1, was not tested against the DNA. TRBV21-1 is noted as a pseudogene. The CDR3 loop spans 18 amino acids. CDR3 sequence (DNA): TGTGCCAGCAGCAAAAAGGAGGGGGCGATGGCGTTAGGAAAGACCCAGTACTTC. Its translation: CASSKKEGAMALGKTQYF.

The CDR3 DNA sequence: TGTGCCAGCAGCTTAGCGCCCGCGGGGCAGGGGGCTTACGAGCAGTACTTC. Its translation is CASSLAPAGQGAYEQYF. This chain links TRBV7-8 with TRBJ2-7, with TRBD1 identical over 8 bases. Germline CDR1 reads SGHVS; CDR2 reads FQNEAQ. CDR3 length: 17 amino acids. With 0 bases clipped from V and 4 bases from J, the junction kept 11 bases outside the gene matches.

This clonotype has more than one count but fewer than ten. V is TRBV7-9 and J is TRBJ2-3; D tentatively fits TRBD1 or TRBD2 (5 bases each). The CDR3 consists of 14 residues. Per germline, CDR1 SEHNR and CDR2 FQNEAQ (reference sequence). V lost 11 bases to trimming and J lost 3 bases, with 18 bases between them. The CDR3 DNA is TGTGCCGGTCGGGGCCCTCAAAGGACAGATACGCAGTATTTT. This translates into CAGRGPQRTDTQYF.

V usage is TRBV7-6 and J usage is TRBJ2-7, with 7 positions matching TRBD2. Unmatched junction bases numbered 10, after V lost 5 bases and J lost 6 bases. This CDR3 is built from 14 residues. Germline V gene data show CDR1 as SGHVS and CDR2 as FNYEAQ. CDR3 residues: CASSPRTSRREQYF. In DNA, the CDR3 is TGTGCCAGCAGCCCCCGGACTAGTCGCCGCGAGCAGTACTTC.

This clonotype was detected a few times. The chain joins TRBV12-3 or TRBV12-4 to TRBJ2-1; D remains ambiguous. Trimming removed 1 base from V and 6 bases from J, with 10 bases in between. The CDR3 has 14 residues. The CDR3 bases are TGTGCCAGCAGTTTAGGGTTAAGTCCCAATGAGCAGTTCTTC. Amino acid sequence: CASSLGLSPNEQFF.

This clonotype occurred many times. The rearrangement joins TRBV28 to TRBJ2-5, with TRBD2 identical over 7 bases. The CDR3 runs 14 residues. Per the germline V gene, CDR1 is MDHEN and CDR2 is SYDVKM. The V and J ends lost 3 bases and 5 bases, in that order; junction bases with no gene match: 6. The CDR3 loop is CASSFFAGEETQYF. The CDR3 region has the DNA TGTGCCAGCAGTTTCTTCGCGGGGGAGGAGACCCAGTACTTC.

This clonotype was counted between two and nine times. The J gene is TRBJ2-7, the V gene TRBV9; D perhaps matches TRBD2 (8 bases). The V and J ends lost 0 bases and 3 bases respectively, with 28 bases between them. The length of the CDR3 is 20 residues. The germline V gene has CDR1 SGDLS and CDR2 YYNGEE. This CDR3 reads CASSVVRGLRGREARYEQYF. The CDR3 DNA is TGTGCCAGCAGCGTAGTGAGGGGTCTTAGGGGGCGGGAGGCCCGCTACGAGCAGTACTTC.

The genes are TRBV28 and TRBJ2-3; 15 nucleotides agree with TRBD2. Germline CDR1 and CDR2: MDHEN and SYDVKM. This CDR3 contains 18 residues. The V gene end was trimmed by 6 bases and the J gene end by 4 bases; junction bases not matched to a gene: 11. The DNA of the CDR3 is TGTGCCAGCAGGCTCCTACCGGGACTAGCGGGAGGATCAGATACGCAGTATTTT. It encodes CASRLLPGLAGGSDTQYF.

Concerning this clonotype itself: This could be a read error, since a much larger clone is one nucleotide away. The CDR3 region is CASSPAGRSSYEQYF. DNA for the CDR3: TGTGCCAGCAGCCCTGCGGGGAGGAGCTCCTACGAGCAGTACTTC. V is TRBV9 and J is TRBJ2-7; D might be TRBD2 (6 bases). This CDR3 is built from 15 residues. Germline CDR1 reads SGDLS; CDR2 reads YYNGEE. V lost 4 bases and J 0 bases, leaving 14 bases between the germline ends.

This clonotype was seen only once. The J gene is TRBJ2-1, the V gene TRBV12-3 or TRBV12-4; D is ambiguous. The CDR3 sequence is 11 residues long. Trimming removed 5 bases from V and 9 bases from J, with 8 bases in between. The CDR3 DNA reads as TGTGCCAGCAGTCCCACGGTTGAGCAGTTCTTC. Translating gives CASSPTVEQFF.

The rearrangement uses TRBV5-5 and TRBJ2-7, with D perhaps being TRBD1 or TRBD2 (6 bases each). The V gene's germline CDR1 is SGHKS and CDR2 YYEKEE (reference sequence). The V end was cut by 7 bases, the J end by 6 bases, with 14 bases between. The CDR3 has 12 residues. Here the CDR3 DNA reads TGTGCCAGCCTGGGGGGCCGGTCCGAGCAGTACTTC. Residues: CASLGGRSEQYF.

The chain links TRBV20-1 to TRBJ2-3; D call uncertain. There are 13 residues in the CDR3. Germline V CDR1 and CDR2: DFQATT, SNEGSKA (reference sequence). V was shortened by 5 bases and J by 3 bases, with 12 bases between the two germline ends. The CDR3 loop reads CSAYERYTDTQYF. In DNA, the CDR3 is TGCAGTGCTTACGAGAGGTATACAGATACGCAGTATTTT.

This clonotype was recorded a few times. The CDR3 reads CASSLRTSGRHNEQFF. The CDR3 nucleotides read TGTGCCAGCAGTCTGCGGACTAGCGGGAGACACAATGAGCAGTTCTTC. The chain recombines TRBV6-5 with TRBJ2-1; 13 nucleotides align to TRBD2. Germline V CDR1 and CDR2: MNHEY, SVGAGI. Unmatched junction bases numbered 6, after V lost 5 bases and J lost 5 bases. This CDR3 contains 16 residues.

The chain is built from TRBV12-3 or TRBV12-4 and TRBJ1-4; D gene uncertain. Trimming stripped 4 bases from V and 7 bases from J, with 7 bases between. The CDR3 sequence is 12 residues long. This chain's CDR3 is CASSYTIEKLFF. The CDR3 nucleotides are TGTGCCAGCAGTTATACGATTGAAAAACTGTTTTTT.

This clonotype has more than one count but fewer than ten. V usage is TRBV6-5 and J usage is TRBJ2-7; 10 nucleotides match TRBD1. The V gene end was trimmed by 2 bases and the J gene end by 5 bases; junction bases not matched to a gene: 3. The CDR3 has 14 residues. The germline gives CDR1 MNHEY, CDR2 SVGAGI. The CDR3: CASSYVTGGNEQYF. For the CDR3, the DNA is TGTGCCAGCAGTTACGTGACAGGGGGCAACGAGCAGTACTTC.

As for this clonotype: The CDR3 carries no conserved terminal phenylalanine or tryptophan, so it likely arises from a read error. This chain links TRBV25-1 with TRBJ1-5, with D maybe TRBD1 (6 bases). Germline CDR1 MGHDK, CDR2 SYGVNS. V shed 4 bases and J shed 7 bases, with 14 bases lying between them. This CDR3 is built from 14 residues. The CDR3 here is CASSGLYRDQPQHY. The CDR3 bases are TGTGCCAGCAGTGGGTTGTACAGGGACCAGCCCCAGCATTAT.

Of note for this clonotype: A much larger clone differs by one base, so this may be a read error. The chain carries TRBV4-3 and TRBJ1-3, with D hard to call. V lost 0 bases, J lost 4 bases, and 10 bases lay in between. The CDR3 is 15 amino acids. CDR1 and CDR2 from the germline V gene are LGHNA and YSLEER. For the CDR3, the DNA is TGCGCCAGCAGCCAAGACGAGGGCATCGGAAACACCATATATTTT. Amino acids: CASSQDEGIGNTIYF.

The chain employs TRBV5-5 and TRBJ1-6, with a tentative D call TRBD1 (5 bases). CDR1 is SGHKS, CDR2 YYEKEE, per germline (reference sequence). This CDR3 contains 16 residues. The V and J ends lost 4 bases and 7 bases respectively, with 18 bases between them. Here the CDR3 DNA reads TGTGCCAGCAGCGGGCAGGGCCCCAAGCGAAATTCACCCCTCCACTTT. Translating gives CASSGQGPKRNSPLHF. Variable domain in full (rest from reference TRBV5-5 and TRBJ1-6): DAGVTQSPTHLIKTRGQQVTLRCSPISGHKSVSWYQQVLGQGPQFIFQYYEKEERGRGNFPDRFSARQFPNYSSELNVNALLLGDSALYLCASSGQGPKRNSPLHFGNGTRLTVT.

This clonotype was detected only a few times. The chain combines TRBV24-1 with TRBJ2-7; TRBD2 is a possible D gene (5 bases). Germline CDR1 is KGHDR and CDR2 is SFDVKD. The V gene lost 4 bases and the J gene lost 4 bases, with 10 bases spanning the gap. This CDR3 region has 13 residues. This chain's CDR3 is CATSDRDGYEQYF. The DNA of the CDR3 is TGTGCCACCAGTGACCGGGATGGGTACGAGCAGTACTTC.

The chain joins TRBV12-3 or TRBV12-4 to TRBJ2-2; no clear D. V lost 7 bases and J lost 4, with 22 bases in between. The CDR3 loop spans 17 amino acids. CDR3 nucleotide sequence: TGTGCCAGCACCCCCCCCGGAGTAGGGATGGGCACCGGGGAGCTGTTTTTT. It encodes CASTPPGVGMGTGELFF.

The rearrangement joins TRBV20-1 to TRBJ2-5, with D possibly being TRBD1 or TRBD2 (5 bases each). Germline CDR1 and CDR2: DFQATT and SNEGSKA (reference sequence). The V end lost 1 base, the J end lost 2 bases, and 14 bases lay between the germline ends. The CDR3 runs to 15 residues. The DNA of the CDR3 is TGCAGTGCTAGAGTCCCGAGGGGACGGCAAGAGACCCAGTACTTC. Its translation is CSARVPRGRQETQYF.

J is TRBJ2-5 and V is TRBV7-2, with D maybe TRBD2 (7 bases). Trimming pared 2 bases from V and 9 bases from J, leaving 19 bases between. CDR3 length equals 15 residues. CDR1 SGHTA and CDR2 FQGNSA come from the germline V gene. The CDR3 loop is CASSLLGREGEPQYF. The CDR3 bases are TGTGCCAGCAGCTTACTGGGCAGGGAGGGGGAGCCCCAGTACTTC. Full variable domain (remainder filled in from reference TRBV7-2 and TRBJ2-5): GAGVSQSPSNKVTEKGKDVELRCDPISGHTALYWYRQSLGQGLEFLIYFQGNSAPDKSGLPSDRFSAERTGGSVSTLTIQRTQQEDSAVYLCASSLLGREGEPQYFGPGTRLLVL.

Only a few counts were recorded for this clonotype. V is TRBV6-5 and J is TRBJ2-2, with a weak D call TRBD2 (6 bases). The CDR3 length is 14 residues. V was cut by 2 bases and J by 4 bases, with 8 bases left in between. The germline V gene has CDR1 MNHEY and CDR2 SVGAGI. The CDR3 loop reads CASSYMGGTGELFF. In nucleotides, the CDR3 is TGTGCCAGCAGTTACATGGGAGGCACCGGGGAGCTGTTTTTT.